The TCR beta chain under discussion was sequenced for a study of identical twins. Points from the study as a whole: Cord blood beta clonotypes that were abundant carried fewer insertions, and memory repertoires showed no such trend.

As for this clonotype: Its antigen is unidentified.

There are 13 residues in the CDR3. Germline CDR1 SGHRS, CDR2 YFSETQ. V was clipped by 4 bases and J by 7 bases, with 11 bases between them. From the 5' RACE reads, TCRdb called clonotypes with MiXCR, one entry per CDR3 protein. The profile covers roughly 570,000 distinct CDR3 sequences, with more than 9% appearing a single time and around 3% taken by the ten largest. These same records also appear under a second study, on yellow fever vaccine responses in identical twins.

The clonotype was recovered from a woman aged 18 to 35 in good health. The rearrangement uses TRBV5-1 and TRBJ2-2, with D possibly being TRBD1 (5 bases). Specimen: PBMCs. CDR3 nucleotides: TGCGCCAGCAGCCAAGAAGGGGTCGGGGAGCTGTTTTTT. Its protein product is CASSQEGVGELFF.